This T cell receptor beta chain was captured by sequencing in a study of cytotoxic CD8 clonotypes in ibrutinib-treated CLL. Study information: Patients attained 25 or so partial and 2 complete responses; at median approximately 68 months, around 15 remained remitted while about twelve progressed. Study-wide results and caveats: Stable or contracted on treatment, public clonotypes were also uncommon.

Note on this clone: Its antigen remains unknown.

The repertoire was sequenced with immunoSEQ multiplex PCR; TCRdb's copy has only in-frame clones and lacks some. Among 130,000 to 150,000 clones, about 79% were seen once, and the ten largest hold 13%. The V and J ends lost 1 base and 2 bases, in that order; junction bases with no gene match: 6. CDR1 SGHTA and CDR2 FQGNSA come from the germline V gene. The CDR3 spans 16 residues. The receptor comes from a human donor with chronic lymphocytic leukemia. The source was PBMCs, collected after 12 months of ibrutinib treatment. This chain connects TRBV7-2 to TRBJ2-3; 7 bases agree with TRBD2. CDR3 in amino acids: CASSLVLAGATDTQYF. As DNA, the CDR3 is TGTGCCAGCAGCTTAGTTTTGGCGGGAGCCACAGATACGCAGTATTTT. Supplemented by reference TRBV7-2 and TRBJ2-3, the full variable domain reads GAGVSQSPSNKVTEKGKDVELRCDPISGHTALYWYRQSLGQGLEFLIYFQGNSAPDKSGLPSDRFSAERTGGSVSTLTIQRTQQEDSAVYLCASSLVLAGATDTQYFGPGTRLTVL.